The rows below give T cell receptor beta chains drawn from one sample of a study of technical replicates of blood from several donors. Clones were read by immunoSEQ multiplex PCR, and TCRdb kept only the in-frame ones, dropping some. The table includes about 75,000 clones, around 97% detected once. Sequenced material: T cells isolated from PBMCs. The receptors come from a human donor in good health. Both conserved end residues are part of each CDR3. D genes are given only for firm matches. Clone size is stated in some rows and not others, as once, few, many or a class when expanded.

CDR3 protein: CASSRNGDGYTF
CDR3 DNA: TGTGCCAGTAGTAGAAATGGAGATGGCTACACCTTC
V gene: TRBV19
clone size: once
J gene: TRBJ1-2
D gene: -

CDR3 protein: CAISESGVAGGTDTQYF
CDR3 DNA: TGTGCCATCAGTGAGTCGGGGGTAGCGGGAGGCACAGATACGCAGTATTTT
V gene: TRBV10-3
clone size: once
J gene: TRBJ2-3
D gene: TRBD2

CDR3 protein: CASSFLADEQYF
CDR3 DNA: TGTGCCAGCAGCTTCTTAGCGGACGAGCAGTACTTC
V gene: TRBV11-2
clone size: -
J gene: TRBJ2-7
D gene: -

CDR3 protein: CASSHPGLAISTDTQYF
CDR3 DNA: TGTGCCAGCAGCCATCCGGGACTAGCGATTAGCACAGATACGCAGTATTTT
V gene: TRBV4-2
clone size: once
J gene: TRBJ2-3
D gene: TRBD2

CDR3 protein: CASSLWDNYNEQFF
CDR3 DNA: TGTGCCAGCAGTTTATGGGACAACTACAATGAGCAGTTCTTC
V gene: TRBV27
clone size: -
J gene: TRBJ2-1
D gene: -

CDR3 protein: CAWSVQIGETQYF
CDR3 DNA: TGTGCCTGGAGTGTACAGATAGGAGAGACCCAGTACTTC
V gene: TRBV30
clone size: -
J gene: TRBJ2-5
D gene: -

CDR3 protein: CASSQGTPDTGYTF
CDR3 DNA: TGCGCCAGCAGCCAAGGGACACCTGATACTGGCTACACCTTC
V gene: TRBV5-1
clone size: -
J gene: TRBJ1-2
D gene: -

CDR3 protein: CASSLARTSFQGMNEQFF
CDR3 DNA: TGTGCTAGCAGCTTAGCGCGGACGTCCTTCCAGGGGATGAATGAGCAGTTCTTC
V gene: TRBV7-7
clone size: -
J gene: TRBJ2-1
D gene: -

CDR3 protein: CASSQTPNTEAFF
CDR3 DNA: TGTGCCAGCAGCCAGACTCCGAACACTGAAGCTTTCTTT
V gene: TRBV2
clone size: -
J gene: TRBJ1-1
D gene: -

CDR3 protein: CASSQDSFLSSYEQYF
CDR3 DNA: TGCGCCAGCAGCCAAGATTCCTTCCTTAGCTCCTACGAGCAGTACTTC
V gene: TRBV4-1
clone size: -
J gene: TRBJ2-7
D gene: -

CDR3 protein: CASSLWSGNGYGYTF
CDR3 DNA: TGTGCCAGCAGTTTATGGTCGGGGAATGGCTATGGCTACACCTTC
V gene: TRBV27
clone size: -
J gene: TRBJ1-2
D gene: -

CDR3 protein: CASRRTSATYEQYF
CDR3 DNA: TGTGCAAGTCGTAGGACTAGCGCCACCTACGAGCAGTACTTC
V gene: TRBV12-2
clone size: -
J gene: TRBJ2-7
D gene: -

CDR3 protein: CASSFSGPTVGELFF
CDR3 DNA: TGTGCCAGCAGCTTTAGCGGGCCAACCGTCGGGGAGCTGTTTTTT
V gene: TRBV27
clone size: once
J gene: TRBJ2-2
D gene: TRBD2

CDR3 protein: CASSPSGNTIYF
CDR3 DNA: TGCGCCAGCAGCCCATCTGGAAACACCATATATTTT
V gene: TRBV5-1
clone size: few
J gene: TRBJ1-3
D gene: -

CDR3 protein: CASSISEGGSYEQYF
CDR3 DNA: TGTGCCAGTAGTATTAGTGAGGGGGGGTCCTACGAGCAGTACTTC
V gene: TRBV19
clone size: -
J gene: TRBJ2-7
D gene: -

CDR3 protein: CASRQGLAGSGELFF
CDR3 DNA: TGTGCCAGCCGCCAAGGACTAGCGGGATCCGGGGAGCTGTTTTTT
V gene: TRBV5-6
clone size: -
J gene: TRBJ2-2
D gene: TRBD2

CDR3 protein: CAWSSTSGSFQNTDTQYF
CDR3 DNA: TGTGCCTGGAGTTCGACTAGCGGGAGCTTCCAGAACACAGATACGCAGTATTTT
V gene: TRBV30
clone size: -
J gene: TRBJ2-3
D gene: TRBD2